This T cell receptor beta chain was identified in a study of shared clonotypes between healthy human individuals. Study overall: In total, the donors were two women and a few men aged 18 to 49.

In the case of this clone: Its antigen is unknown.

Notes on the study in general: Clonotype sharing across several donors was observed for around 4.8% of naive CD4 clonotypes.

All donors qualified as healthy HIV-negative adults and had experienced no recent acute infections or vaccinations. Memory CD4+ cells were the fraction left after CD45RA+ naive selection. Trimming took 2 bases from V and 5 from J, leaving 9 bases between them. Germline assignment: CDR1 MNHEY and CDR2 SMNVEV (reference sequence). The CDR3 covers 13 residues. Profiling relied on immunoSEQ multiplex PCR, and the TCRdb table lists in-frame clones only, not all of them. Counted here are roughly 1 million clones, about four fifths occurring once; the ten biggest clones make up 0.4% to 0.55%. Sequencing was carried out using memory CD4+ T cells from PBMCs. Stated subset: CD45RA-negative fraction. This clonotype originated in a man aged 18 to 35 in good health. Some clones in this sample may be carry-over from other donors' samples. The chain has TRBV27 and TRBJ2-5; unclear D gene. The CDR3 is CASSLIGVETQYF. For the CDR3, the DNA is TGTGCCAGCAGTTTAATAGGAGTGGAGACCCAGTACTTC.